This TCR beta chain is drawn from a study of CD8 T cells in Susac syndrome. V was cut by 5 bases and J by 4 bases, with 11 bases left in between. The length of the CDR3 is 13 residues. CDR1 and CDR2 from the germline V gene are MNHEY and SMNVEV (reference sequence). This clonotype was seen a single time. Random hexamers served to reverse transcribe about 0.5 to 1 ug RNA. The CDR3 of TCR beta was amplified by immunoSEQ multiplex PCR across 54 Vbeta and 13 Jbeta. TCRdb used MiXCR to reprocess the immunoSEQ multiplex PCR reads, holding one entry per CDR3 protein. The table records around 170,000 distinct CDR3 sequences, 85% to 95% of them present only once. The study used treatment-naive patients who had stable or active relapsing-remitting disease as multiple sclerosis controls.

The V gene is TRBV27, the J gene TRBJ1-1; D not resolved. This clonotype was sampled from a human donor with multiple sclerosis. The sequenced sample consisted of CD8+ T cells from PBMCs. CDR3 region: CASSTSVRTEAFF. The CDR3, as DNA: TGTGCCAGCAGTACCTCAGTGCGCACTGAAGCTTTCTTT.